This T cell receptor (beta chain) was identified during a study of blood T cell repertoires in COVID-19. Across the whole study: Samples came from the United States, Italy and Spain, spanning acute and convalescent COVID-19. In each case, the material was cDNA or gDNA derived from T cells, B-cell-depleted T cells, or PBMCs.

Germline assignment: CDR1 SGHVS and CDR2 FQNEAQ. This CDR3 is 16 amino acids long. V shed 5 bases and J shed 0 bases, with 15 bases lying between them. Data came from immunoSEQ multiplex PCR; TCRdb stores just in-frame clones and leaves some out. The table lists about 220,000 clones, roughly 81% of them singletons. The TCR originated in a man between 45 and 60 years old who had recovered from COVID-19. The genes are TRBV7-8 and TRBJ2-3; weak D call: TRBD2 (5 bases). Material for sequencing was peripheral blood. CDR3 residues: CASSPREGSSTDTQYF. CDR3 DNA: TGTGCCAGCAGCCCTCGGGAAGGGAGTAGCACAGATACGCAGTATTTT.